This T cell receptor (beta chain) was captured in a study of shared clonotypes between healthy human individuals. Trimming took 3 bases from V and 3 from J, leaving 12 bases between them. This CDR3 is built from 14 residues. Germline V lookup: CDR1 SGHTA, CDR2 FQGNSA. Generated by immunoSEQ multiplex PCR, the TCRdb table keeps only in-frame clones and is missing some. This sample has about 2.3 million clones, with around 92% found just once. Source material: naive CD4+ T cells from PBMCs. Subset specified: CD45RA+ positively selected. This rearrangement joins TRBV7-2 to TRBJ2-7; possible D gene TRBD1, 5 bases. The TCR sequence derives from a man aged 18 to 29 in good health. Some clones in this sample may be carry-over from other donors' samples. In DNA form, the CDR3 reads TGTGCCAGCAGCTTCGCAGGGATCGACTACGAGCAGTACTTC. It specifies CASSFAGIDYEQYF.